The sequence of this TCR beta chain was determined in a study of CD8+ T cells in alopecia areata. General study results and limits: The study found TCR sharing across patients less clear than in mice, possibly for HLA reasons.

cDNA serving as the sequencing template came from extracted, reverse transcribed RNA. Profiled with immunoSEQ multiplex PCR; TCRdb holds only in-frame clones, not every one. The top ten clones hold under 12% of a sample with some 120,000 clones, 45% to 50% of them seen once. In its sample, this clone was seen once. Its antigen is undetermined. This TCR came from a human donor with alopecia areata. Sequenced material: NKG2D-low CD8+ T cells sorted from blood.

The CDR3 is CAWKEGREQFF. Written as DNA, the CDR3 is TGTGCCTGGAAGGAGGGGCGGGAGCAGTTCTTC. This chain connects TRBV30 to TRBJ2-1; the D gene is possibly TRBD2 (6 bases). Germline V CDR1 and CDR2: GTSNPN, SVGIG (reference sequence). The CDR3 spans 11 residues. V shed 4 bases and J shed 10 bases, with 11 bases lying between them. The full variable domain, in which reference TRBV30 and TRBJ2-1 provide the parts outside the CDR3, is SQTIHQWPATLVQPVGSPLSLECTVEGTSNPNLYWYRQAAGRGLQLLFYSVGIGQISSEVPQNLSASRPQDRQFILSSKKLLLSDSGFYLCAWKEGREQFFGPGTRLTVL.